One and the same sample provided the 3 T cell receptor beta chains below, sequenced in a study of patients and donors after allogeneic stem cell transplantation. Using its own MiXCR run on the RT-PCR reads, TCRdb lists one record per CDR3 protein. The sample consists of 900,000 to 1,000,000 distinct CDR3 sequences, 15% to 20% of them appearing once. Sequencing used blood, either unsorted or a sorted T cell fraction (not recorded which). These receptors were collected from a human donor who was either an allogeneic HSCT recipient or a stem cell or donor lymphocyte infusion donor (not recorded which). It is not recorded whose cells these are; they may come from a transplant donor.

The chain couples TRBV18 to TRBJ2-2; 7 positions agree with TRBD1. The CDR3 covers 16 residues. Germline CDR1 is KGHSH and CDR2 is LQKENI. J gave up 6 bases and V 6 bases, and 13 bases lay outside the gene matches. In nucleotides, the CDR3 is TGTGCCAGCTCGCCCTATTACAGGGGTAGCGCCGGGGAGCTGTTTTTT. It is translated as CASSPYYRGSAGELFF.

This clonotype was detected ten times or more. The CDR3 sequence: CASSSRDRWPNQPQHF. CDR3 nucleotide sequence: TGTGCCAGCAGTTCCCGGGACCGCTGGCCCAATCAGCCCCAGCATTTT. The chain joins TRBV12-3 or TRBV12-4 to TRBJ1-5, with D possibly matching TRBD1 (5 bases). The V gene lost 4 bases and the J gene lost 3 bases, with 16 bases spanning the gap. The CDR3 runs to 16 residues.

The chain carries TRBV5-1 and TRBJ1-1; no definite D call. Germline V lookup: CDR1 SGHRS, CDR2 YFSETQ. This CDR3 region has 17 residues. V was pared by 0 bases and J by 1 base, with 16 bases between. CDR3 DNA: TGCGCCAGCAGCTTGGTGCTGGGCGGGAACACGAACACTGAAGCTTTCTTT. The encoded protein is CASSLVLGGNTNTEAFF.